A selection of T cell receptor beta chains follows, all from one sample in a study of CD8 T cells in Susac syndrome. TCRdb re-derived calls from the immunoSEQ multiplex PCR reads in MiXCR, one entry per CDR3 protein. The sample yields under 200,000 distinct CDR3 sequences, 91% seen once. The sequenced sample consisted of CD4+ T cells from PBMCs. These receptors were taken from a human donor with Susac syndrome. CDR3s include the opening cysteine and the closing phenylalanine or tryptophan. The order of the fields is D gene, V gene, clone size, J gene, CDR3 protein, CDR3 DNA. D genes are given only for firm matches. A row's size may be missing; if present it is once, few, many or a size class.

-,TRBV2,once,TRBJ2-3,CATGVGLTDTQYF,TGTGCCACCGGAGTGGGGCTCACAGATACGCAGTATTTT
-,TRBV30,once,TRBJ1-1,CAWSGGGTEAFF,TGTGCCTGGAGCGGCGGAGGGACTGAAGCTTTCTTT
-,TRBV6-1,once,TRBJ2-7,CASTDNLGVLRYEQYF,TGTGCCAGCACGGATAATTTAGGGGTCCTCCGCTACGAGCAGTACTTC
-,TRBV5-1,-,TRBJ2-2,CASSFSAGITGELFF,TGCGCCAGCAGCTTTTCGGCAGGCATCACCGGGGAGCTGTTTTTT
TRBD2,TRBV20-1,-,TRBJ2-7,CSARVAGEDEQYF,TGCAGTGCTAGAGTTGCGGGGGAGGACGAGCAGTACTTC
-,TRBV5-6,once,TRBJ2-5,CASSLDSRGQETQYF,TGTGCCAGCAGCTTGGATTCGCGGGGACAAGAGACCCAGTACTTC
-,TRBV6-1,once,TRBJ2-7,CASSERTLPYEQYF,TGTGCCAGCAGTGAACGGACCCTCCCCTACGAGCAGTACTTC
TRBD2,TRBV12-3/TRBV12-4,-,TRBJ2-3,CASSFRLAATDTQYF,TGTGCCAGCAGTTTTCGGCTAGCGGCCACAGATACGCAGTATTTT
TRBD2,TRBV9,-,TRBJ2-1,CASSVGTSGTWSEQFF,TGTGCCAGCAGCGTTGGGACTAGCGGGACCTGGAGTGAGCAGTTCTTC
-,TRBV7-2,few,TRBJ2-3,CASSSIDRGATDTQYF,TGTGCCAGCAGCTCCATCGATCGGGGGGCCACAGATACGCAGTATTTT
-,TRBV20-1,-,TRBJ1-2,CSASSVYGYTF,TGCAGTGCTAGCTCCGTTTATGGCTACACCTTC
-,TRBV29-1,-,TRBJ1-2,CSVEVGDGYTF,TGCAGCGTTGAGGTAGGGGATGGCTACACCTTC
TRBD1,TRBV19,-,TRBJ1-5,CASSTGTVGNQPQHF,TGTGCCAGTAGTACCGGGACAGTAGGGAATCAGCCCCAGCATTTT
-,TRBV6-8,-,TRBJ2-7,CASSKAGQPDYEQYF,TGTGCCAGCAGCAAAGCGGGACAGCCAGATTACGAGCAGTACTTC
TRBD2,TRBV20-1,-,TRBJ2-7,CSARVPLAIVSEQYF,TGCAGTGCTAGAGTCCCACTAGCGATTGTTTCCGAGCAGTACTTC
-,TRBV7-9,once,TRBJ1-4,CASSLEENGGNEKLFF,TGTGCCAGCAGCTTAGAAGAGAATGGGGGTAATGAAAAACTGTTTTTT
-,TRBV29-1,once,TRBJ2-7,CSARAAYEQYF,TGCAGCGCTAGAGCCGCCTACGAGCAGTACTTC
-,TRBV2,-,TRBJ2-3,CASSLQGITDTQYF,TGTGCCAGCAGTCTCCAGGGGATCACAGATACGCAGTATTTT
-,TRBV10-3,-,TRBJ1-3,CAIRQEGSSGNTIYF,TGTGCCATCAGACAAGAAGGGAGCTCTGGAAACACCATATATTTT
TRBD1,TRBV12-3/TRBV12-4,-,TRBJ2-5,CASSWGATGGETQYF,TGTGCCAGCAGTTGGGGCGCGACAGGGGGAGAGACCCAGTACTTC
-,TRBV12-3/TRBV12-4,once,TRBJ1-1,CASTISTEAFF,TGTGCCAGCACCATTAGCACTGAAGCTTTCTTT
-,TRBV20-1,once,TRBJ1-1,CSASQGSNTEAFF,TGCAGTGCTAGTCAGGGGTCGAACACTGAAGCTTTCTTT
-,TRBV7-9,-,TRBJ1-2,CASSLQQANYGYTF,TGTGCCAGCAGCTTGCAGCAGGCTAACTATGGCTACACCTTC
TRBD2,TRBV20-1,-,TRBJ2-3,CSATSGLAGGNTQYF,TGCAGTGCTACTTCGGGACTAGCGGGGGGAAATACGCAGTATTTT
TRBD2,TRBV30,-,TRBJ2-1,CAWERGLYNEQFF,TGTGCCTGGGAGCGGGGGCTCTACAATGAGCAGTTCTTC
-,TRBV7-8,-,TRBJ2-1,CGVGVPKRTRSSYNEQFF,TGTGGTGTCGGCGTGCCTAAGCGAACCAGAAGCTCCTACAATGAGCAGTTCTTC
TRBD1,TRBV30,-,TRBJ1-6,CAWGKGQGKNSPLHF,TGTGCCTGGGGGAAAGGACAGGGGAAAAATTCACCCCTCCACTTT
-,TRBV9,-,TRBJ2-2,CASSVGNVNTGELFF,TGTGCCAGCAGCGTAGGAAACGTGAACACCGGGGAGCTGTTTTTT
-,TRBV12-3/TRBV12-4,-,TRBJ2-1,CASRTEFEQFF,TGTGCCAGCAGAACAGAGTTCGAGCAGTTCTTC
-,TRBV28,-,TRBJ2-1,CASSKDKLSYNEQFF,TGTGCCAGCAGTAAAGACAAGTTATCCTACAATGAGCAGTTCTTC
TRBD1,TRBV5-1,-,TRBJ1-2,CASSLTGGRDGYTF,TGCGCCAGCAGCTTAACAGGGGGAAGGGATGGCTACACCTTC
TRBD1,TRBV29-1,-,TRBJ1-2,CSVGRRQGASVVDTF,TGCAGCGTTGGACGACGACAGGGGGCGAGCGTCGTCGACACCTTC